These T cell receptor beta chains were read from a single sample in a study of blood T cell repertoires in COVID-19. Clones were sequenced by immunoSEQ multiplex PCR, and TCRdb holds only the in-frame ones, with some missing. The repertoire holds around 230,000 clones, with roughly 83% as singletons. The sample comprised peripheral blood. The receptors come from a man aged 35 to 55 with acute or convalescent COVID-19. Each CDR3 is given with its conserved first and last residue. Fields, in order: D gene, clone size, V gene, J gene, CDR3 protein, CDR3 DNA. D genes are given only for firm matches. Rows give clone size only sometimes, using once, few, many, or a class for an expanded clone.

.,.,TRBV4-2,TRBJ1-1,CASSQTLGRGFSEAFF,TGTGCCAGCAGCCAAACCCTCGGCAGGGGCTTCTCTGAAGCTTTCTTT
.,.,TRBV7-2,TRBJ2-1,CASSPSMGREQFF,TGTGCCAGCAGCCCCTCTATGGGGCGGGAGCAGTTCTTC
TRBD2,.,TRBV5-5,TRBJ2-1,CASSFSGTSGASYEQFF,TGTGCCAGCAGCTTCTCCGGGACTAGCGGGGCCTCCTATGAGCAGTTCTTC
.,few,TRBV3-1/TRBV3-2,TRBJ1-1,CASSPGMNTEAFF,TGTGCCAGCAGCCCAGGGATGAACACTGAAGCTTTCTTT
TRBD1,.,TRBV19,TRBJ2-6,CASSIDRAMPANVLTF,TGTGCCAGTAGTATCGACAGGGCCATGCCGGCCAACGTCCTGACTTTC
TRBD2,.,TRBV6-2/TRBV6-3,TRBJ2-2,CASSSSGSNFGELFF,TGTGCCAGCAGTTCCAGCGGGAGTAATTTCGGGGAGCTGTTTTTT
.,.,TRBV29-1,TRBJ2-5,CSVEERRDGTQYF,TGCAGCGTTGAAGAAAGGAGGGATGGGACCCAGTACTTC
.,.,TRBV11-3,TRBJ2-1,CASSSGGAGGEQFF,TGTGCCAGCAGCTCTGGCGGGGCGGGTGGTGAGCAGTTCTTC
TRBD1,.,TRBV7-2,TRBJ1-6,CASSFRDRDSPLHF,TGTGCCAGCAGCTTTAGGGACAGGGATTCACCCCTCCACTTT
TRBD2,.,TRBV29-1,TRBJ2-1,CSVENPRSSGRQNEQFF,TGCAGCGTTGAAAACCCTCGGAGTAGCGGGAGACAAAATGAGCAGTTCTTC
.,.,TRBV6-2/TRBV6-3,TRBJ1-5,CASSRAPYVAQHF,TGTGCCAGCAGTCGAGCCCCCTATGTAGCCCAGCATTTT
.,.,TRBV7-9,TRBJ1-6,CASSGAGPARSSYNSPLHF,TGTGCCAGCAGCGGCGCAGGGCCGGCGAGAAGCTCCTATAATTCACCCCTCCACTTT
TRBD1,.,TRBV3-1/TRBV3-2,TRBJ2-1,CASSLNRGSEQFF,TGTGCCAGCAGCCTGAACAGGGGAAGCGAGCAGTTCTTC
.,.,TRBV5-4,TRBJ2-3,CASSPPRTDTQYF,TGTGCCAGCAGCCCGCCGAGGACAGATACGCAGTATTTT
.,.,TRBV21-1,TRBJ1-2,CASSKIARDRGCYTF,TGTGCCAGCAGCAAAATCGCAAGGGACAGGGGGTGCTACACCTTC
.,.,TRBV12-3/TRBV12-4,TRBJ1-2,CASSSSPTGGYTF,TGTGCCAGCAGTTCTTCCCCGACAGGTGGCTACACCTTC
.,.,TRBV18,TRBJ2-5,CASSPAGAVKETQYF,TGTGCCAGCTCACCGGCAGGGGCAGTGAAAGAGACCCAGTACTTC
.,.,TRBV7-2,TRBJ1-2,CASSLDAGYGYTF,TGTGCCAGCAGCTTAGACGCGGGCTATGGCTACACCTTC
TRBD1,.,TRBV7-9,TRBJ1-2,CASSENRGQGYTF,TGTGCCAGCAGCGAGAACAGGGGGCAAGGCTACACCTTC
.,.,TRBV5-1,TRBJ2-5,CASSLEAPSGQETQYF,TGCGCCAGCAGCTTGGAGGCTCCCTCGGGGCAAGAGACCCAGTACTTC
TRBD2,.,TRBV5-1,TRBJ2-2,CASRSRLAGEGELFF,TGCGCCAGCAGAAGCCGACTAGCGGGAGAAGGGGAGCTGTTTTTT
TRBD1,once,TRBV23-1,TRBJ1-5,CASSHGQGNQPQHF,TGCGCCAGCAGTCATGGACAGGGCAATCAGCCCCAGCATTTT
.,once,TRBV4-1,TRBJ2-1,CASSQERFGKHEQFF,TGCGCCAGCAGCCAAGAGCGTTTCGGGAAGCATGAGCAGTTCTTC
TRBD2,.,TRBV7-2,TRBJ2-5,CAITPGGETQYF,TGTGCCATCACGCCCGGGGGGGAGACCCAGTACTTC
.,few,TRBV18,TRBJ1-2,CASSPPQGFSHGYTF,TGTGCCAGCTCACCACCACAGGGATTTTCCCATGGCTACACCTTC
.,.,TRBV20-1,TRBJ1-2,CSASSGFEGYTF,TGCAGTGCTAGTTCAGGGTTTGAGGGCTACACCTTC
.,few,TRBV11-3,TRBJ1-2,CASSLGPGHGYTF,TGTGCCAGCAGCTTAGGTCCAGGGCATGGCTACACCTTC
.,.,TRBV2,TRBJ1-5,CASSVFRQINQPQHF,TGTGCCAGCAGTGTCTTTCGACAGATTAATCAGCCCCAGCATTTT
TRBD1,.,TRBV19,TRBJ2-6,CASSRTGLTGANVLTF,TGTGCCAGTAGCCGGACAGGGCTAACTGGGGCCAACGTCCTGACTTTC
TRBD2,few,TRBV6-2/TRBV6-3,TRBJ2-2,CASSLTSGRVGELFF,TGTGCCAGCAGCCTCACTAGCGGGAGGGTCGGGGAGCTGTTTTTT
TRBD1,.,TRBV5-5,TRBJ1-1,CASNLKPDRDRTEAFF,TGTGCCAGCAACCTGAAGCCGGACAGGGATCGCACTGAAGCTTTCTTT
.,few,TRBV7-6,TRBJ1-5,CASSLVSGSNQPQHF,TGTGCCAGCAGCTTAGTTTCAGGTAGCAATCAGCCCCAGCATTTT
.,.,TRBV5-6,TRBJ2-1,CASSLLDYGNEQFF,TGTGCCAGCAGCTTGCTAGACTACGGTAATGAGCAGTTCTTC
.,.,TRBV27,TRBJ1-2,CASSSWREGTNYGYTF,TGTGCCAGCAGTTCCTGGAGGGAGGGAACGAACTATGGCTACACCTTC
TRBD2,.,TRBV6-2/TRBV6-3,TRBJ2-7,CASSYESGRAYEQYF,TGTGCCAGCAGTTACGAGTCGGGGAGGGCCTACGAGCAGTACTTC
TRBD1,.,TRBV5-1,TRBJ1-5,CASSFPRDRARNQPQHF,TGCGCCAGCAGCTTTCCGCGGGACAGGGCTAGAAATCAGCCCCAGCATTTT
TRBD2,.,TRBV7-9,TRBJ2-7,CASSSVLAGAYEQYF,TGTGCCAGCAGTTCAGTCCTAGCGGGGGCCTACGAGCAGTACTTC
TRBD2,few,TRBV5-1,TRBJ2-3,CASSFVLAGATDTQYF,TGCGCCAGCAGCTTCGTTCTAGCGGGAGCCACAGATACGCAGTATTTT
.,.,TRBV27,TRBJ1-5,CASSLLATSNQPQHF,TGTGCCAGCAGTTTATTAGCAACTTCGAATCAGCCCCAGCATTTT
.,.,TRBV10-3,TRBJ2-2,CAISEARDWLRGTGELFF,TGTGCCATCAGTGAAGCCCGGGACTGGCTTCGAGGGACCGGGGAGCTGTTTTTT
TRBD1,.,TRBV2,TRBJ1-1,CASSLQGYTEAFF,TGTGCCAGCAGTTTACAGGGGTACACTGAAGCTTTCTTT
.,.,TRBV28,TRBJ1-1,CATRARGRGRTEAFF,TGTGCCACCAGGGCGCGGGGGCGAGGGAGAACTGAAGCTTTCTTT
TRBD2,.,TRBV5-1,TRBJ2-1,CASSLEGGRDYNEQFF,TGCGCCAGCAGCTTGGAGGGCGGGAGGGACTACAATGAGCAGTTCTTC
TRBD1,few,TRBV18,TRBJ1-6,CASSRQGAWSPLHF,TGTGCCAGCTCCAGACAGGGGGCGTGGTCACCCCTCCACTTT
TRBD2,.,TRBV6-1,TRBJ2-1,CASSGLGGRGYNEQFF,TGTGCCAGCAGTGGCTTGGGAGGGAGAGGGTACAATGAGCAGTTCTTC